One sample yielded the 9 T cell receptor beta chains listed below, sequenced in a study of CD8 T cells in Susac syndrome. cDNA came from 0.5 to 1 ug RNA primed by random hexamers. From the immunoSEQ multiplex PCR reads, TCRdb called clonotypes with MiXCR, one entry per CDR3 protein. This sample yields 200,000 to 250,000 distinct CDR3 sequences, of which 92% are seen a single time; about 0.12% belongs to the top ten. Sequenced: CD8+ T cells from PBMCs. All receptors come from a human donor with multiple sclerosis.

This chain joins TRBV7-8 and TRBJ1-5; possible D gene TRBD1, 5 bases. This CDR3 has 14 residues. Germline V CDR1 and CDR2: SGHVS, FQNEAQ. Trimming pared 2 bases from V and 6 bases from J, leaving 11 bases between. The CDR3 spells CASSLLGRAQPQHF. The DNA for the CDR3 is TGTGCCAGCAGCTTATTGGGCAGGGCTCAGCCCCAGCATTTT.

V and J are TRBV9 and TRBJ2-5, with 10 bases lining up with TRBD1. The CDR3 totals 18 residues. Germline CDR1 reads SGDLS; CDR2 reads YYNGEE. The ends lost 3 bases at V and 5 bases at J; junction bases unmatched: 16. The CDR3 loop is CASSDPYTGTGDSETQYF. The CDR3 DNA reads TGTGCCAGCAGCGATCCCTACACCGGGACAGGGGATTCGGAGACCCAGTACTTC.

CDR3 loop: CASSRWGLAAYEQYF. The CDR3 coding sequence is TGTGCCAGCAGTAGGTGGGGACTAGCAGCTTACGAGCAGTACTTC. This chain joins TRBV12-3 or TRBV12-4 and TRBJ2-7, with TRBD2 identical over 9 bases. This CDR3 comprises 15 residues. After removal of 5 bases from V and 4 bases from J, the junction contained 9 bases not matched to a gene.

This clonotype was seen once. The rearrangement joins TRBV5-6 to TRBJ2-3; D not resolved. This CDR3 region has 13 residues. Per the germline V gene, CDR1 is SGHDT and CDR2 is YYEEEE. Deletions cut 6 bases from V and 4 bases from J, with 12 bases between. The CDR3, as DNA: TGTGCCAGCACCCTAGGTGGACCAGATACGCAGTATTTT. This encodes CASTLGGPDTQYF.

The chain has TRBV27 and TRBJ2-7; no clear D gene. Germline lookup yields CDR1 MNHEY and CDR2 SMNVEV (reference sequence). CDR3 length equals 11 residues. V was pared by 4 bases and J by 9 bases, with 10 bases between. The CDR3 sequence: CASSYGLRQYF. The CDR3 DNA reads as TGTGCCAGCAGTTACGGCCTGCGGCAGTACTTC.

This chain joins TRBV6-6 and TRBJ2-7, with a tentative D call TRBD2 (6 bases). The germline V gene encodes CDR1 MNHNY and CDR2 SVGAGI (reference sequence). The CDR3 loop spans 14 amino acids. Trimming stripped 6 bases from V and 2 bases from J, with 14 bases between. The CDR3 spells CASSPGTPTYEQYF. In DNA form, the CDR3 reads TGTGCCAGCAGCCCCGGGACTCCGACCTACGAGCAGTACTTC.

Here the CDR3 DNA reads TGTGCCTGGAGGGGCAGGGACAACACTGAAGCTTTCTTT. Its translation: CAWRGRDNTEAFF. The chain has TRBV30 and TRBJ1-1; tentatively, D is TRBD1 (5 bases). Germline V lookup: CDR1 GTSNPN, CDR2 SVGIG (reference sequence). This CDR3 is built from 13 residues. The V and J ends lost 3 bases and 2 bases respectively, with 10 bases between them.

The chain employs TRBV9 and TRBJ2-2; possible D gene TRBD1, 6 bases. CDR1 and CDR2 (germline): SGDLS, YYNGEE. Trimming took off 3 bases at V and 1 base at J, with 13 bases between the two ends. CDR3 size: 16 residues. Here the CDR3 reads CASSAPGEKNTGELFF. CDR3 nucleotides: TGTGCCAGCAGCGCCCCAGGGGAAAAGAACACCGGGGAGCTGTTTTTT.

As for this clonotype: At one of its ends the junction is not consistent with the germline gene, which may arise from a read error. The CDR3 loop is CASSQDSRSLGRVHF. In DNA form, the CDR3 reads TGCGCCAGCAGCCAAGATTCTCGATCCCTCGGTAGGGTGCACTTC. V gene TRBV4-1 combines with J gene TRBJ2-7; D is uncertain. This CDR3 region has 15 residues. CDR1 and CDR2 (germline): MGHRA, YSYEKL.